One and the same sample provided the 2 T cell receptor beta chains below, sequenced in a study of T cell changes during pregnancy in multiple sclerosis. The data were produced by immunoSEQ multiplex PCR, yet TCRdb's version contains in-frame clones alone and is incomplete. The repertoire has tens of thousands of clones, approximately 92% of them found once; the top ten carry 0.99%. The sequencing used peripheral blood, collected after pregnancy. These receptors were obtained from a female donor with multiple sclerosis, enrolled in a pregnancy study.

The V and J genes are TRBV2 and TRBJ2-3; D is perhaps TRBD1 (5 bases). The CDR3 length is 13 residues. The germline CDR1 and CDR2 sequences are SNHLY and FYNNEI. The ends were cut back, 7 bases at V and 1 base at J, with 9 bases in the middle. CDR3 bases: TGTGCCAGCACTGGGGCACGCACAGATACGCAGTATTTT. Translation: CASTGARTDTQYF.

The V and J genes are TRBV2 and TRBJ1-6, with TRBD1 identical over 7 bases. Germline CDR1 SNHLY, CDR2 FYNNEI. With V trimmed by 6 bases and J by 5 bases, 4 bases remained unmatched. The CDR3 runs to 14 residues. The CDR3 reads CASSRDSNNSPLHF. The CDR3, as DNA: TGTGCCAGCAGCCGGGACAGTAATAATTCACCCCTCCACTTT. Combining the CDR3 with reference TRBV2 and TRBJ1-6 gives the whole variable domain EPEVTQTPSHQVTQMGQEVILRCVPISNHLYFYWYRQILGQKVEFLVSFYNNEISEKSEIFDDQFSVERPDGSNFTLKIRSTKLEDSAMYFCASSRDSNNSPLHFGNGTRLTVT.